This TCR beta chain derives from a study of cytomegalovirus exposure and HLA in healthy donors. Study-wide findings and caveats: The likely origin of a cluster of highly shared sequence variants was a sequencing artifact. A prior analysis recorded that most TCR beta V segments were productive about 87% or about 30% of the time. There were several of the most significant clusters that appeared linked to common viral pathogens in a later analysis.

About this clone: Its antigen is unknown.

The CDR3 is 14 residues long. V gave up 5 bases and J gave up 2 bases; unmatched junction bases: 7. Germline V gene data show CDR1 as SGDLS and CDR2 as YYNGEE. Each donor's status was that of a healthy bone marrow donor. The study ran its PCR with 60 Vbeta and 13 Jbeta primers. The protocol was immunoSEQ multiplex PCR, while the TCRdb copy is restricted to in-frame clones and leaves out a portion. Seen here are roughly 150,000 clones, roughly 85% observed once, and the top ten hold over 0.6%. Sequenced sample: PBMCs. The V and J genes are TRBV9 and TRBJ2-7, with 7 bases that match TRBD1. This receptor was taken from a male donor in good health and CMV-seronegative. CDR3 DNA: TGTGCCAGCAGTCCAGGGGGAGCGCCCTACGAGCAGTACTTC. It encodes CASSPGGAPYEQYF.